These 20 T cell receptor beta chains were sequenced from one sample in a study of glioma-infiltrating T cells after dendritic cell vaccination. Using immunoSEQ multiplex PCR, the repertoire was profiled, and TCRdb retains in-frame clones only, with some absent. Among 49,000 or so clones listed, 85% were seen once. The sequencing used blood, collected before dendritic cell vaccination. These receptors were collected from a human donor with glioblastoma.

The J gene is TRBJ2-1, the V gene TRBV4-3; 7 bases align to TRBD2. The CDR3 has 15 amino acids. From germline, CDR1 is LGHNA and CDR2 YSLEER. The junction had 4 bases not matched to a gene; V was cut back by 1 base and J by 4 bases. CDR3 region: CASSQVASGYNEQFF. For the CDR3, the DNA is TGCGCCAGCAGCCAAGTGGCTAGCGGTTACAATGAGCAGTTCTTC.

The CDR3 DNA reads as TGTGCCAGGCATTGCCGGGACAGCGAGACCCAGTACTTC. Amino acids: CARHCRDSETQYF. J is TRBJ2-5 and V is TRBV21-1; the table gives TRBD1 as D, unverified against the DNA. TRBV21-1 is a pseudogene segment. The CDR3 length is 13 residues.

The chain carries TRBV7-3 and TRBJ1-6, with D perhaps matching TRBD1 (6 bases). The CDR3 contains 13 residues. With 5 bases removed from V and 8 bases from J, the gap between germline ends came to 10 bases. From germline, CDR1 is SGHTA and CDR2 FQGTGA. CDR3 DNA sequence: TGTGCCAGCAGCCCGGACAGATATTCACCCCTCCACTTT. Translated: CASSPDRYSPLHF.

The V gene is TRBV9, the J gene TRBJ2-7; 8 nucleotides match TRBD1. Germline loops: CDR1 SGDLS, CDR2 YYNGEE. The CDR3 is 15 amino acids. V lost 4 bases and J lost 3; bases outside the gene matches: 9. CDR3 in DNA: TGTGCCAGCAGCTCAACTCCCGGGACAGGCTACGAGCAGTACTTC. It is translated as CASSSTPGTGYEQYF.

This chain uses TRBV6-6 with TRBJ2-6, with D perhaps TRBD1 (6 bases). V lost 6 bases and J 2 bases, leaving 11 bases between the germline ends. Germline lookup yields CDR1 MNHNY and CDR2 SVGAGI (reference sequence). The CDR3 contains 15 residues. CDR3 in DNA: TGTGCCAGCAGCCAAGACAGGCCTGGGGCCAACGTCCTGACTTTC. Translation: CASSQDRPGANVLTF.

The chain employs TRBV5-8 and TRBJ1-1, with D perhaps TRBD1 (6 bases). The CDR3 sequence is 17 residues long. Trimming removed 2 bases at V and 0 bases at J, with 17 bases between. Looked up from germline, CDR1 is SGHTS and CDR2 is YDEGEE. CDR3 region: CASSLPGTPFMNTEAFF. For the CDR3, the DNA is TGTGCCAGCAGCTTACCCGGGACACCGTTTATGAACACTGAAGCTTTCTTT.

This clone was detected a few times. The chain has TRBV10-3 and TRBJ2-7; 8 nucleotides match TRBD1. V gave up 10 bases and J gave up 0 bases; unmatched junction bases: 8. CDR1 and CDR2 (germline): ENHRY, SYGVKD. The CDR3 is 14 amino acids. The DNA of the CDR3 is TGTGCCACCTACCGGGACAGGTCCTCCTACGAGCAGTACTTC. Amino acid sequence: CATYRDRSSYEQYF.

This rearrangement joins TRBV30 to TRBJ1-1; tentatively, D is TRBD1 (6 bases). Germline V gene data show CDR1 as GTSNPN and CDR2 as SVGIG (reference sequence). The CDR3 runs to 14 residues. Trimming took off 3 bases at V and 6 bases at J, with 17 bases between the two ends. In nucleotides, the CDR3 is TGTGCCTGGAGGAAACAGGGAGAAAAGGCTGAAGCTTTCTTT. The encoded protein is CAWRKQGEKAEAFF.

The chain combines TRBV10-2 with TRBJ2-2; D call uncertain. The germline V gene encodes CDR1 WSHSY and CDR2 SAAADI. This CDR3 spans 11 amino acids. Trimming removed 7 bases from V and 9 bases from J, with 9 bases in between. The CDR3 is CASTTYRELFF. The CDR3 DNA follows: TGCGCCAGCACCACCTACCGGGAGCTGTTTTTT.

The V and J genes are TRBV25-1 and TRBJ1-1, with D perhaps matching TRBD1 (5 bases). The CDR3 runs to 11 residues. Germline-derived CDR1 and CDR2 are MGHDK and SYGVNS. V was shortened by 8 bases and J by 11 bases, with 15 bases between the two germline ends. This CDR3 reads CASSSGGEAFF. For the CDR3, the DNA is TGTGCCAGCTCCTCCGGGGGAGAGGCTTTCTTT.

The V and J genes are TRBV5-1 and TRBJ2-7, with D possibly TRBD2 on 7 matching bases. CDR3 length: 16 amino acids. CDR1 and CDR2 from the germline V gene are SGHRS and YFSETQ. V lost 1 base and J lost 6, with 20 bases in between. The CDR3 nucleotides read TGCGCCAGCAGCTTGATGGTGGGGGGGCCAAGGGGCGAGCAGTACTTC. Translation gives CASSLMVGGPRGEQYF.

V is TRBV21-1 and J is TRBJ2-3; the table's D call, TRBD1, was not checked against the DNA. TRBV21-1 is shown as a pseudogene. The length of the CDR3 is 17 residues. The CDR3 bases are TGTGCCAGCAGCACGACAGGGGCGCAACAAGACACAGATACGCAGTATTTT. This gives the protein CASSTTGAQQDTDTQYF.

CDR3 residues: CARSLDRATYGYTF. The CDR3 nucleotides are TGTGCCAGAAGCTTGGACAGGGCGACCTATGGCTACACCTTC. V gene TRBV5-3 combines with J gene TRBJ1-2; maybe TRBD1 (6 bases). TRBV5-3 is an open reading frame whose function is uncertain. Trimming shortened V by 0 bases and J by 4 bases, and 10 bases separated the two germline ends. CDR3 length equals 14 residues.

This chain links TRBV4-3 with TRBJ2-2, with TRBD1 matching over 8 bases. The CDR3 sequence is 15 residues long. Germline V lookup: CDR1 LGHNA, CDR2 YSLEER. J lost 4 bases, V lost 3 bases, and 4 bases had no gene match. CDR3 amino acids: CASSQDRVATGELFF. As DNA, the CDR3 is TGCGCCAGCAGCCAGGACAGGGTAGCCACCGGGGAGCTGTTTTTT.

The V and J genes are TRBV14 and TRBJ1-2; TRBD1 agrees at 8 bases. V trimming: 4 bases; J trimming: 4 bases; junction bases outside the gene matches: 2. Germline CDR1 and CDR2: SGHDN and FVKESK. This CDR3 has 13 residues. CDR3 protein: CASSPQGGYGYTF. CDR3 DNA sequence: TGTGCCAGCAGCCCACAGGGGGGCTATGGCTACACCTTC.

As regards this clone: One junction end does not reproduce the germline sequence, and a read error may be involved. This chain joins TRBV27 and TRBJ2-4; D remains unclear. This CDR3 comprises 12 residues. Germline V gene lookup returns CDR1 MNHEY and CDR2 SMNVEV (reference sequence). The chain's CDR3 is CASSPHKDIQYF. The CDR3, as DNA: TGTGCCAGCAGTCCCCACAAAGACATTCAGTACTTC.

This chain uses TRBV7-6 with TRBJ1-1; 8 bases agree with TRBD1. The V segment lost 5 bases and the J segment 3 bases; nucleotides outside the gene matches: 5. The CDR3 is 14 amino acids. The germline V gene encodes CDR1 SGHVS and CDR2 FNYEAQ. The CDR3 nucleotides read TGTGCCAGCAGCACCGAACAGGGGGACACTGAAGCTTTCTTT. Translating it yields CASSTEQGDTEAFF.

This clone was seen only once. The V and J genes are TRBV18 and TRBJ2-7; TRBD2 matches 7 bases. The CDR3 sequence is 17 residues long. From germline, CDR1 is KGHSH and CDR2 LQKENI. The V segment lost 3 bases and the J segment 2 bases; nucleotides outside the gene matches: 13. The CDR3 coding sequence is TGTGCCAGCTCACCGCGGCGAGGCCTAGCGGAGACCTACGAGCAGTACTTC. Its translation: CASSPRRGLAETYEQYF.

V and J are TRBV18 and TRBJ2-7; D may be TRBD1 (5 bases). The V gene lost 5 bases and the J gene lost 1 base, with 12 bases spanning the gap. The CDR3 is 14 amino acids. Looked up from germline, CDR1 is KGHSH and CDR2 is LQKENI. CDR3 amino acids: CASSETESSYEQYF. The CDR3 region has the DNA TGTGCCAGCTCAGAGACAGAAAGTTCCTACGAGCAGTACTTC.

V is TRBV30 and J is TRBJ2-7; TRBD1 matches 9 bases. Trimming cost V 4 bases and J 2 bases; bases outside gene matches: 18. CDR3 size: 18 residues. Germline CDR1 GTSNPN, CDR2 SVGIG (reference sequence). CDR3 DNA: TGTGCCTGGAACGGGAAGGGTCCAAGGGACAGGGCAACCTACGAGCAGTACTTC. It is translated as CAWNGKGPRDRATYEQYF. Looking up the rest from reference TRBV30 and TRBJ2-7 gives the full variable domain: SQTIHQWPATLVQPVGSPLSLECTVEGTSNPNLYWYRQAAGRGLQLLFYSVGIGQISSEVPQNLSASRPQDRQFILSSKKLLLSDSGFYLCAWNGKGPRDRATYEQYFGPGTRLTVT.